The clone carrying this TCR beta chain was detected ten times or more. The antigen remains unidentified. Those patients with uncontrolled infection, other autoimmune disease, pregnancy or lactation were excluded. The diagnostic basis comprised clinical symptoms, serum thyroxine and TRAb, thyroid ultrasound and orbital computed tomography. The PBMCs were sourced from fresh peripheral blood (about 9.7 ml). This entry comes from a study of T cells in Graves' hyperthyroidism and ophthalmopathy. TCR beta CDR3 sequences were amplified from RNA transcripts. During a first-round RT-PCR of the TCR CDR3, the HTBI primer set was used. One entry per CDR3 protein results from TCRdb running MiXCR on the multiplex PCR reads. The sample consists of approximately 640,000 distinct CDR3 sequences, approximately 15% of them appearing once. Germline V lookup: CDR1 MDHEN, CDR2 SYDVKM. Between the trimmed V and J ends, which lost 5 bases and 8 bases, there was a span of 9 bases. The CDR3 runs to 11 residues.

Study-wide findings and caveats: The model foresaw ophthalmopathy a median around 6.8 months prior to onset.

The sequenced sample consisted of blood. This TCR derives from a man aged 50 or older with Graves' hyperthyroidism. The chain is built from TRBV28 and TRBJ1-2; D is unresolved. CDR3 nucleotides: TGTGCCAGCAGTCTCATTGAGGGCTACACCTTC. This codes for CASSLIEGYTF.